This TCR beta chain was sequenced for a study of Ad26.COV2.S vaccination and SARS-CoV-2 variants (dated by TCRdb to 2020 to 2022). Background for the entire study: Vaccine-arm donors came from COV1001, a multicentre, randomized, double-blind, placebo-controlled phase I-IIa trial of Ad26.COV2.S in healthy adults. Ad26.COV2.S was given intramuscularly at 5x10^10 or 1x10^11 viral particles, as a single shot or as two shots 56 days apart. TCRbeta repertoire sequencing served as the tool for gauging how specific and how broad the SARS-CoV-2-reactive T cell receptors were following Ad26.COV2.S vaccination. The TCR-sequenced set comprised approximately 30 samples: roughly 19 Ad26.COV2.S vaccine recipients, 5 placebo recipients and 8 SARS-CoV-2 convalescent individuals. Participants in the trial were split at random into five groups of five each, receiving low-dose or high-dose Ad26.COV2.S once or twice, or else placebo on both occasions. Blinding of investigators to trial group allocation was maintained during experiments and outcome assessment.

The CDR3 numbers 12 residues from cysteine through phenylalanine. Just the 36-base CDR3 DNA is kept, in frame starting at base 1. What the treatment or condition label conveys for this sample: 19 received Ad26.COV2.S at low or high dose, single or two shots; 5 received placebo; per-sample allocation not given. For vaccine and placebo recipients, repertoires were sequenced using samples collected on day 63 after the first injection. Cohort 1b enrolled 25 to 30 adults aged 18-55 years at a single site in Boston, USA, between 29 July and 7 August 2020. Ad26.COV2.S was a replication-incompetent adenovirus type 26 vector expressing a prefusion-stabilized SARS-CoV-2 spike protein from the original Wuhan strain. This clone was counted a single time. Its antigen target is currently unknown. No per-base quality is available; no much larger clone lies one base away. Study-wide conclusions, independent of this receptor: According to the authors, total T cell responses may have been underestimated by the TCR breadth and depth analyses. Vaccine and placebo recipients had comparable non-spike TCR breadth, which fits with the vaccine containing only spike. After vaccination, substantial breadth of spike-specific CD8+ and CD4+ T cell responses was reported. The study lacked the statistical power to compare responses across vaccine doses or regimens. Compared with placebo recipients, Ad26.COV2.S recipients showed higher spike-specific TCR breadth (P = 0.0014).

The immunoSEQ Assay was the method used to sequence TCRbeta CDR3 regions. After extraction, genomic DNA underwent amplification by bias-controlled multiplex PCR, followed by high-throughput sequencing. On the authors' methods: To quantify the absolute abundance of each unique TCRbeta CDR3 region, sequences were collapsed and filtered. T cell fraction was estimated by normalization of TCRbeta template counts to usable DNA, with usable DNA being measured through amplification of reference genes present in all nucleated cells. Repertoire TCRs were annotated as SARS-CoV-2-specific when V gene, CDR3 amino acid sequence and J gene were exactly matched to a known reactive TCR set. The reference SARS-CoV-2 TCR set was derived from MIRA and filtered for enrichment in COVID-19-positive ImmuneCODE repertoires, a step that removed public or cross-reactive TCRs. Using the MIRA antigens, annotated TCRs were further analysed by specific ORF or by position within an ORF. Depth was the summed frequency of annotated unique rearrangements, while breadth was defined as annotated unique rearrangements over total unique productive rearrangements. Group comparisons of TCR breadth used two-sided Wilcoxon rank-sum tests. As stored in TCRdb, this immuneACCESS dataset retains in-frame rearrangements with V and J assigned. A fraction of the clones does not appear; measured against another copy, unresolved V genes explain less than half of the discrepancy, and the remainder lacks a known reason. V, J and clone size are taken as reported in that table, and D and trimming were inferred from the DNA itself. Here the sample has about 350,000 clones; 80% to 90% occur a single time. The top ten clones comprise approximately 3.5% of the sample.

The V gene is TRBV21-1 and the J gene is TRBJ2-1. TRBV21-1 is labeled a pseudogene. The sequence derives from a person aged 18 to 65 who received the Ad26.COV2.S COVID-19 vaccine or a placebo. The input for sequencing was peripheral blood, taken in a trial of Ad26.COV2.S vaccine versus placebo. The CDR3 protein is CASSKAPPEQFF. The DNA sequence is as follows: TGTGCCAGCAGCAAAGCGCCGCCAGAGCAGTTCTTC.